This TCR beta chain came from a study of blood T cell repertoires in COVID-19. Study at large: Samples taken during acute and convalescent COVID-19 were collected in the United States, Italy and Spain. Sample material is recorded as cDNA or gDNA derived from T cells, B-cell-depleted T cells, or PBMCs.

There are 16 residues in the CDR3. Germline assignment: CDR1 SGHRS and CDR2 YFSETQ. The V gene end was trimmed by 5 bases and the J gene end by 2 bases; junction bases not matched to a gene: 12. In the authors' workflow: Amplification of reference gene primers was used by the study to estimate nucleated cell counts. Profiling relied on immunoSEQ multiplex PCR, and the TCRdb table lists in-frame clones only, not all of them. The DNA gave D and trimming, while V, J and clone size come from that table. Of some 150,000 clones listed, about 89% are singletons. Sequencing was carried out using peripheral blood. The receptor's source is a man between 65 and 79 years old with acute or convalescent COVID-19. This rearrangement joins TRBV5-1 to TRBJ2-5, with 7 bases aligning to TRBD1. The CDR3 DNA sequence: TGCGCCAGCAGTATTCAAGGACCGGGACAGCAAGAGACCCAGTACTTC. Protein product: CASSIQGPGQQETQYF.